Presented here are 5 T cell receptor beta chains from one specimen sequenced in a study of control samples from healthy donors and cancer patients. Data came from immunoSEQ multiplex PCR; TCRdb stores just in-frame clones and leaves some out. The data hold 98,000 or so clones, with 70% to 80% observed a single time. What was sequenced was blood. Source of these receptors: a young woman in good health.

The CDR3 nucleotides are TGTGCCAGCAGCTTGTCTGGGGGGGCTAACACCGGGGAGCTGTTTTTT. It specifies CASSLSGGANTGELFF. The rearrangement joins TRBV5-5 to TRBJ2-2; D possibly corresponds to TRBD2 (7 bases). Looked up from germline, CDR1 is SGHKS and CDR2 is YYEKEE (reference sequence). The CDR3 sequence is 16 residues long. V was clipped by 1 base and J by 2 bases, with 12 bases between them.

The rearrangement links TRBV30 to TRBJ1-3; possibly TRBD1 for D (5 bases). Germline loops: CDR1 GTSNPN, CDR2 SVGIG (reference sequence). The CDR3 runs to 14 residues. With 0 bases removed from V and 2 bases from J, the gap between germline ends came to 8 bases. DNA of the CDR3: TGTGCCTGGAGTGTCAGGGCAGCTGGAAACACCATATATTTT. Translation gives CAWSVRAAGNTIYF.

In this sample, this clone turned up a few times. V and J are TRBV2 and TRBJ2-5; the match to TRBD2 covers 7 bases. The CDR3 has 15 residues. The V gene's germline CDR1 is SNHLY and CDR2 FYNNEI. V shed 6 bases, J shed 0 bases, and the junction held 7 bases outside the gene matches. CDR3 nucleotides: TGTGCCAGCAGCCTATCCGGGACTAACCAAGAGACCCAGTACTTC. It encodes CASSLSGTNQETQYF. The full variable domain, its missing parts supplied by reference TRBV2 and TRBJ2-5, is EPEVTQTPSHQVTQMGQEVILRCVPISNHLYFYWYRQILGQKVEFLVSFYNNEISEKSEIFDDQFSVERPDGSNFTLKIRSTKLEDSAMYFCASSLSGTNQETQYFGPGTRLLVL.

The V gene is TRBV2, the J gene TRBJ1-6; D may be TRBD1 (5 bases). Germline V gene data show CDR1 as SNHLY and CDR2 as FYNNEI. The CDR3 has 14 amino acids. Trimming shortened V by 6 bases and J by 9 bases, and 15 bases separated the two germline ends. The CDR3 region has the DNA TGTGCCAGCAGCGCGGGACTCCTGGGTTCACCCCTCCACTTT. Translation gives CASSAGLLGSPLHF. Full variable domain (missing parts from reference TRBV2 and TRBJ1-6): EPEVTQTPSHQVTQMGQEVILRCVPISNHLYFYWYRQILGQKVEFLVSFYNNEISEKSEIFDDQFSVERPDGSNFTLKIRSTKLEDSAMYFCASSAGLLGSPLHFGNGTRLTVT.

This clone was seen only a few times. The chain links TRBV2 to TRBJ2-3; 9 bases align to TRBD1. Germline CDR1 reads SNHLY; CDR2 reads FYNNEI. This CDR3 is 15 amino acids long. V lost 6 bases to trimming and J lost 4 bases; unmatched junction nucleotides: 8. The CDR3 reads CASSLRDRVADTQYF. The CDR3 DNA is TGTGCCAGCAGCCTCCGGGACAGGGTGGCAGATACGCAGTATTTT.